This T cell receptor beta chain emerged from a study of blood T cell repertoires in COVID-19. For the study at large: The cDNA or gDNA used as material had been derived from T cells, B-cell-depleted T cells, or PBMCs.

Germline loops: CDR1 LNHDA, CDR2 SQIVND (reference sequence). The CDR3 length is 13 residues. The germline V and J ends were trimmed by 5 bases and 4 bases, with 11 bases remaining between them. Study processing details: By means of reference gene primer amplification, nucleated cell counts were estimated. Clones were read by immunoSEQ multiplex PCR, and TCRdb kept only the in-frame ones, dropping some. D and trimming were read from the DNA, whereas the V and J calls and clone size are those reported in that table. Here the sample spans under 450,000 clones, more than 85% being singletons. Someone with COVID-19 had been met by exposed participants within 2 weeks before study entry.

This TCR was sampled from a woman between 35 and 50 years old who had been exposed to COVID-19. The source material was PBMCs or T cells enriched from blood (not recorded which). This chain links TRBV19 with TRBJ2-5, with D perhaps matching TRBD2 (6 bases). CDR3 sequence: CASSYRGGETQYF. The CDR3 nucleotides are TGTGCCAGTAGTTATAGGGGAGGAGAGACCCAGTACTTC.